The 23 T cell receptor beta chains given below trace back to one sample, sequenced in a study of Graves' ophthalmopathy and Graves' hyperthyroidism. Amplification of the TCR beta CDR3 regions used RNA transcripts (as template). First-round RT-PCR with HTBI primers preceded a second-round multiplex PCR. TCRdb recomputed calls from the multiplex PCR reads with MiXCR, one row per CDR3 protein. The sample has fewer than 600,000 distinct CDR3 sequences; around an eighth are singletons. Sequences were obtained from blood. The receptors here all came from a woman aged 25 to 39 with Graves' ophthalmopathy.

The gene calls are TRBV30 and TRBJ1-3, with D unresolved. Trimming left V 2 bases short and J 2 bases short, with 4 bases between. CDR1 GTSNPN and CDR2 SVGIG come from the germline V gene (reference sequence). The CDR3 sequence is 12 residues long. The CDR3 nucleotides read TGTGCCTGGAGTTCTGCTGGAAACACCATATATTTT. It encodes CAWSSAGNTIYF.

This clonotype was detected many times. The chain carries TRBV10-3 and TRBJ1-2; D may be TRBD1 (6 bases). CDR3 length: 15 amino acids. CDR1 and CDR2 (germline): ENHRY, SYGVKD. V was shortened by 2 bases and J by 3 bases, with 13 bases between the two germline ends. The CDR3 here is CAISEARTADYGYTF. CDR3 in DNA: TGTGCCATCAGTGAGGCCCGGACAGCAGACTATGGCTACACCTTC.

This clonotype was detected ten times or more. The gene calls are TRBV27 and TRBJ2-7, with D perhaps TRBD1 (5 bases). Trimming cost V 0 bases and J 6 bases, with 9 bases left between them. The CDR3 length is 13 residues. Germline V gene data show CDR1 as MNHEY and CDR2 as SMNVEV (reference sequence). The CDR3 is CASSLSGDSEQYF. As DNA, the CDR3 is TGTGCCAGCAGTTTATCAGGGGATTCCGAGCAGTACTTC.

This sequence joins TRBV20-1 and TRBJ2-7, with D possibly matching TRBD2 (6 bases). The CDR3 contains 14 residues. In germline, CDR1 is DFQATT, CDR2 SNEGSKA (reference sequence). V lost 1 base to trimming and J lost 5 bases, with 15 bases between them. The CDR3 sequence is CSARVGDFGDEQYF. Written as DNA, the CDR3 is TGCAGTGCTAGAGTGGGGGACTTTGGGGACGAGCAGTACTTC.

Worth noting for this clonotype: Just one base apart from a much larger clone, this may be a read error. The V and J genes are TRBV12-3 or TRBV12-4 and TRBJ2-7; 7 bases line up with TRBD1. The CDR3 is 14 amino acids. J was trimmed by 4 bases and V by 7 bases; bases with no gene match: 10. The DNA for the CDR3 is TGTGCCAGCACCTCCCCGACAGGGTCGTACGAGCAGTACTTC. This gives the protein CASTSPTGSYEQYF.

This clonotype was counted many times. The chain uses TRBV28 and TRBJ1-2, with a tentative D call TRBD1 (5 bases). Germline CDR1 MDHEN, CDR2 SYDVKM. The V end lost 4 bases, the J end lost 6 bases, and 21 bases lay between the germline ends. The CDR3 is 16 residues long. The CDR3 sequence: CASSSIRSDKTDGYTF. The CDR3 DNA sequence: TGTGCCAGCAGTTCAATCCGCTCGGACAAAACGGATGGCTACACCTTC.

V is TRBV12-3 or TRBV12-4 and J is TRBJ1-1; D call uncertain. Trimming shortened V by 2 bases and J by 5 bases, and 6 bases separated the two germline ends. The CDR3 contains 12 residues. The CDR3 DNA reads TGTGCCAGCAGTTTATTTCTGACTGAAGCTTTCTTT. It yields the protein CASSLFLTEAFF.

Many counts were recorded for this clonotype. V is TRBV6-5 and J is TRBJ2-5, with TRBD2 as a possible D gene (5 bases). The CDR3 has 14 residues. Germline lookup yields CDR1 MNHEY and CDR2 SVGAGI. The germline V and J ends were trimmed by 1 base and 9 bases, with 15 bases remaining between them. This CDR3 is CASSYFPAPGAQYF. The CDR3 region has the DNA TGTGCCAGCAGTTACTTTCCGGCTCCCGGGGCCCAGTACTTC.

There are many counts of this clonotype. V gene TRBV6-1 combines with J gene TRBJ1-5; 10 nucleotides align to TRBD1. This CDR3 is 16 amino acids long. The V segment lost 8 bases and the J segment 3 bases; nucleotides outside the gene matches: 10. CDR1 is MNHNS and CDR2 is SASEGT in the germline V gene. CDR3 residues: CASLWGQGIANQPQHF. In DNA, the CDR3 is TGTGCCAGCCTATGGGGACAGGGGATTGCCAATCAGCCCCAGCATTTT.

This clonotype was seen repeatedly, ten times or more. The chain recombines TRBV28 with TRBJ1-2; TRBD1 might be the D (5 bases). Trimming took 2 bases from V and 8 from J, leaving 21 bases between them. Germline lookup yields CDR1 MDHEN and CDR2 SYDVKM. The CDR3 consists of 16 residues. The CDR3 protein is CASSLEGTTTLAGYTF. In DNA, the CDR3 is TGTGCCAGCAGTTTAGAAGGGACGACCACCCTGGCGGGCTACACCTTC.

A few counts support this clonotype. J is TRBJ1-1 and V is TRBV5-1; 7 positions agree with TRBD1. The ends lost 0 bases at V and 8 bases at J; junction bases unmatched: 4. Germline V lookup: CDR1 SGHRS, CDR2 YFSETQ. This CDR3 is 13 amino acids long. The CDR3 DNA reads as TGCGCCAGCAGCTTGGGACAGGGATCCGAAGCTTTCTTT. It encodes CASSLGQGSEAFF.

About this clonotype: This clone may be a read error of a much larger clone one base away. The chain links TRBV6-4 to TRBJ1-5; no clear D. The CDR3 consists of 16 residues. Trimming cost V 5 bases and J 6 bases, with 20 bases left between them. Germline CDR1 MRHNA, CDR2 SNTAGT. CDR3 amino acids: CASSRRETLERQPQHF. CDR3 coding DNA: TGTGCCAGCAGTAGACGCGAGACATTAGAGCGTCAGCCCCAGCATTTT.

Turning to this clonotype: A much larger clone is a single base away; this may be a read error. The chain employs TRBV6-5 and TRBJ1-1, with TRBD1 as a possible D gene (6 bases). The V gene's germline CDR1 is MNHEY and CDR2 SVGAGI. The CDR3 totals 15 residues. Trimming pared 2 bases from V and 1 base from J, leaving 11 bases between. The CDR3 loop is CASSYGPGENTEAFF. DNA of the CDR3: TGTGCCAGCAGTTACGGTCCAGGGGAGAACACTGAAGCTTTCTTT.

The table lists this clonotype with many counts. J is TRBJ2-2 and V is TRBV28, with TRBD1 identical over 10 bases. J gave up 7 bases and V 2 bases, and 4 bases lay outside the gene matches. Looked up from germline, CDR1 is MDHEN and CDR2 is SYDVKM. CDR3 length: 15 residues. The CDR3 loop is CASSLRTGGDGELFF. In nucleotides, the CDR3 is TGTGCCAGCAGTTTACGGACAGGGGGAGACGGGGAGCTGTTTTTT.

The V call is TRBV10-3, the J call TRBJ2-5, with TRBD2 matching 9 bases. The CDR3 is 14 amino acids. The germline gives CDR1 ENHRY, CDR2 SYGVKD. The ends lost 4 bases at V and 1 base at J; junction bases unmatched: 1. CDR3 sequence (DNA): TGTGCCATCAGTGGGCGGGAGGGCCAAGAGACCCAGTACTTC. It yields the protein CAISGREGQETQYF.

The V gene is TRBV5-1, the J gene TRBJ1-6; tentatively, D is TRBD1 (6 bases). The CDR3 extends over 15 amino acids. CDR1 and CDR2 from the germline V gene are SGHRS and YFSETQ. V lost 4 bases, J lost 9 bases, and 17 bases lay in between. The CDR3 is CASSPRRGLASPLHF. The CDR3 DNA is TGCGCCAGCAGCCCGCGCAGGGGTCTGGCTTCACCCCTCCACTTT.

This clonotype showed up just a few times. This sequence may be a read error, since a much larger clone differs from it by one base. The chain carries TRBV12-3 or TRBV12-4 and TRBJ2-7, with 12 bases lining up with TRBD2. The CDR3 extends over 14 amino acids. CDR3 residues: CPSSPLAGGWEQYF. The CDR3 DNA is TGTCCCAGCAGCCCACTAGCGGGAGGATGGGAGCAGTACTTC.

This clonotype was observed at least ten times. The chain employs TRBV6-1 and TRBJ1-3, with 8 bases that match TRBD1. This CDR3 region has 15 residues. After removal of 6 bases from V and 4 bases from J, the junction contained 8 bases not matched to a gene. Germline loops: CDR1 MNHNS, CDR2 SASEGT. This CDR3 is CASSSGGSGGNTIYF. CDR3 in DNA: TGTGCCAGCAGCTCAGGGGGCAGTGGAGGAAACACCATATATTTT.

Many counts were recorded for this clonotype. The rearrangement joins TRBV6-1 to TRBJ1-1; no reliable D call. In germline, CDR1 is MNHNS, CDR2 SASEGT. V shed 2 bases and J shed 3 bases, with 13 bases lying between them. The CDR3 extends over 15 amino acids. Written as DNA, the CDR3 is TGTGCCAGCAGTGAATTCGGCAGTTGGCACACTGAAGCTTTCTTT. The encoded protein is CASSEFGSWHTEAFF.

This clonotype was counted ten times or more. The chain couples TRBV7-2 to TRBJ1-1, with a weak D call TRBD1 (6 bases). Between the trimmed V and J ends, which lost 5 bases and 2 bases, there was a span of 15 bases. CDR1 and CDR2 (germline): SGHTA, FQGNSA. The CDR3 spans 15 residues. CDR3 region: CASSVAGHRNTEAFF. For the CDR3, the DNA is TGTGCCAGCAGCGTCGCGGGACACAGAAACACTGAAGCTTTCTTT.

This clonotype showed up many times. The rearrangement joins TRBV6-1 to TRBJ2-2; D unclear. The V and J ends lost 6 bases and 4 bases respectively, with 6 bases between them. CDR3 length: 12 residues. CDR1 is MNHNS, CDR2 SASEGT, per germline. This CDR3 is CASRSTTGELFF. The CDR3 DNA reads TGTGCCAGCAGATCTACCACCGGGGAGCTGTTTTTT.

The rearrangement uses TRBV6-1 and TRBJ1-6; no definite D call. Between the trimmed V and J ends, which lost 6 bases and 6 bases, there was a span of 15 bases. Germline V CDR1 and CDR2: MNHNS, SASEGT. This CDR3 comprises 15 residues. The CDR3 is CASRPSRRGNSPLHF. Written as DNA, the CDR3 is TGTGCCAGCAGGCCCTCCCGACGGGGTAATTCACCCCTCCACTTT.

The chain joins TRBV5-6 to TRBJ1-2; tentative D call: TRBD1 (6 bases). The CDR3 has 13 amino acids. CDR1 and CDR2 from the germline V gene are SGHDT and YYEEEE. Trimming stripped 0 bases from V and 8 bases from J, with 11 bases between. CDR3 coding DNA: TGTGCCAGCAGCTTGGGGGGGCCTCTAGGCTACACCTTC. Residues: CASSLGGPLGYTF.